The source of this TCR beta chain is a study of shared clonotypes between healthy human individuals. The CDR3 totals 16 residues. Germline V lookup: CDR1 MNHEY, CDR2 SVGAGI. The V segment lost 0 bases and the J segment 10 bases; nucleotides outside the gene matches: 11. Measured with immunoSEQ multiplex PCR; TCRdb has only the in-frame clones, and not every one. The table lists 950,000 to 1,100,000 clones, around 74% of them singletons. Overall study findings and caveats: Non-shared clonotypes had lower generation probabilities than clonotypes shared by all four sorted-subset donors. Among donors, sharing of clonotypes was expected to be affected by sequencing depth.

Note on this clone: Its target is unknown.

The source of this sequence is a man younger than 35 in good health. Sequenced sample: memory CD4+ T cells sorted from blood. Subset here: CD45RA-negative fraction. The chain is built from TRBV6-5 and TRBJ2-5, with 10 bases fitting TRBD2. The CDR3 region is CASSYSASGSRGRQYF. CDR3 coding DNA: TGTGCCAGCAGTTACTCGGCTAGCGGGAGTCGGGGCCGCCAGTACTTC.